This TCR beta chain was recovered during a study of T cells after posttransplantation cyclophosphamide. Study-wide results and caveats: Recipient CMV seropositivity and CMV reactivation strongly tracked TRB clonality.

CDR1 is SGHTA, CDR2 FQGNSA, per germline. The CDR3 sequence is 14 residues long. The V and J ends lost 1 base and 4 bases respectively, with 10 bases between them. A marrow graft followed busulfan-fludarabine conditioning, with cyclophosphamide on days +3 and +4. The data were produced by immunoSEQ multiplex PCR, yet TCRdb's version contains in-frame clones alone and is incomplete. In the table there are 20,000 or so clones, 80% to 90% of which are singletons. As to this clone: Its antigen is unknown.

The genes are TRBV7-2 and TRBJ2-5; D perhaps matches TRBD1 (5 bases). The sequence derives from a female patient younger than 45 who received an allogeneic stem cell transplant from an unrelated donor, was CMV-positive, and had no GVHD. Among the T cells, some may be from the graft donor. Sequencing was performed on PBMCs, taken after allogeneic stem cell transplant with posttransplant cyclophosphamide. In DNA form, the CDR3 reads TGTGCCAGCAGCTTAGTTGGCAGGGTAGAGACCCAGTACTTC. Protein: CASSLVGRVETQYF.